This TCR beta chain was documented in a study of OX40 agonist ivuxolimab in advanced cancers. Study background: Patients took ivuxolimab, an agonistic anti-OX40 (CD134) antibody.

Baseline was the first blood sampling point, followed by cycle 4 day 1 and cycle 7 day 1. The CDR3 has 14 residues. V trimming: 3 bases; J trimming: 3 bases; junction bases outside the gene matches: 2. Germline CDR1 reads SGHVS; CDR2 reads FQNEAQ. Clones were sequenced by immunoSEQ multiplex PCR, and TCRdb holds only the in-frame ones, with some missing. The sample includes roughly 100,000 clones, more than 95% of them seen just once. J is TRBJ2-1 and V is TRBV7-8, with 7 bases aligning to TRBD2. Sequencing used CD4+ or CD8+ T cells sorted from blood, obtained in a trial of the OX40 agonist ivuxolimab. The receptor was isolated from an adult with an advanced solid tumor such as melanoma, head and neck, liver or kidney cancer. The CDR3 DNA follows: TGTGCCAGCAGCTTTCGCGGGAGCTACAATGAGCAGTTCTTC. Translating it yields CASSFRGSYNEQFF.